The entry below describes one T cell receptor beta chain. The data were taken from a study of T cells in Graves' hyperthyroidism and ophthalmopathy. It was RNA transcripts that yielded the amplified TCR beta CDR3 regions. A set of HTBI primers served as the primers for a first-round RT-PCR of the TCR CDR3. TCRdb re-derived calls from the multiplex PCR reads in MiXCR, one entry per CDR3 protein. The data show hundreds of thousands of distinct CDR3 sequences, under 25% seen once. The CDR3 runs to 15 residues. Germline CDR1 SGDLS, CDR2 YYNGEE. Trimming took off 0 bases at V and 2 bases at J, with 11 bases between the two ends.

The clonotype was recovered from a man aged 30-40 years with Graves' ophthalmopathy. J is TRBJ2-5 and V is TRBV9; D is unresolved. The sequencing input was blood. Here the CDR3 reads CASSVEIGSQETQYF. CDR3 nucleotide sequence: TGTGCCAGCAGCGTAGAGATTGGCAGTCAAGAGACCCAGTACTTC.